Listed below are T cell receptor beta chains from one sample, sequenced in a study of PD-1 blockade in classical Hodgkin lymphoma. Method: immunoSEQ multiplex PCR; TCRdb's copy keeps in-frame clones and lacks some. The table records 72,000 or so clones, roughly 91% of them present only once. Sample: peripheral blood mononuclear cells (PBMCs), taken at baseline. The receptor set was obtained from a human donor with classical Hodgkin lymphoma. CDR3s include the opening cysteine and the closing phenylalanine or tryptophan. A D gene is named only where the DNA matches it firmly. Some rows mark clone size as missing; the rest say once, few, many or name a class of expanded clone.

d_call	j_call	v_call	clone_size	cdr3_aa	cdr3_nt
TRBD2	TRBJ2-1	TRBV11-1	-	CASSFGGYGSAYNEQFF	TGTGCCAGCAGCTTCGGGGGGTACGGGAGTGCCTACAATGAGCAGTTCTTC
TRBD1	TRBJ2-1	TRBV4-2	-	CASSQDVRVGQGRRNEQFF	TGTGCCAGCAGCCAAGATGTGCGAGTCGGACAGGGGCGCAGGAATGAGCAGTTCTTC
TRBD1	TRBJ2-3	TRBV14	-	CASSRTGQGPALLTDTQYF	TGTGCCAGCAGCCGAACCGGACAGGGTCCAGCCTTACTAACAGATACGCAGTATTTT
-	TRBJ2-5	TRBV19	-	CASSIDPWTQYF	TGTGCCAGTAGTATAGATCCCTGGACCCAGTACTTC
-	TRBJ2-7	TRBV5-1	-	CASSREGSYEQYF	TGCGCCAGCAGCCGCGAAGGGTCCTACGAGCAGTACTTC
-	TRBJ1-3	TRBV5-8	-	CASSFRGTNTIYF	TGTGCCAGCAGCTTCCGGGGAACAAACACCATATATTTT
-	TRBJ1-1	TRBV7-9	once	CATSEGGTEAFF	TGTGCCACCTCTGAGGGGGGGACTGAAGCTTTCTTT
-	TRBJ1-3	TRBV5-1	-	CASSGEGHSSSGNTIYF	TGCGCCAGCAGCGGCGAGGGACACTCGTCCTCTGGAAACACCATATATTTT
-	TRBJ1-3	TRBV25-1	-	CASSDGGNTIYF	TGTGCCAGCAGTGACGGGGGAAACACCATATATTTT
TRBD2	TRBJ2-2	TRBV5-8	-	CASSEGLAGGVTGELFF	TGTGCCAGCAGCGAAGGACTAGCGGGGGGCGTCACCGGGGAGCTGTTTTTT
-	TRBJ2-2	TRBV30	once	CAWSVGVLDTGELFF	TGTGCCTGGAGTGTAGGGGTTTTGGACACCGGGGAGCTGTTTTTT
TRBD1	TRBJ2-7	TRBV27	-	CASSLGTGEGYEQYF	TGTGCCAGCAGCCTAGGGACAGGGGAAGGGTACGAGCAGTACTTC
-	TRBJ2-5	TRBV5-1	few	CASSPRPEGQETQYF	TGCGCCAGCAGCCCCAGACCTGAAGGCCAAGAGACCCAGTACTTC
TRBD1	TRBJ2-7	TRBV6-5	-	CASSARQGGYEQYF	TGTGCCAGCAGTGCCAGACAGGGTGGCTACGAGCAGTACTTC
-	TRBJ2-7	TRBV10-3	once	CAIRTTGGVYSEQYF	TGTGCCATCAGAACCACAGGGGGGGTTTATAGCGAGCAGTACTTC
-	TRBJ1-2	TRBV18	-	CASSPTGAGGLEGYTF	TGTGCCAGCTCACCAACGGGAGCTGGGGGGTTGGAAGGCTACACCTTC
-	TRBJ2-5	TRBV27	few	CASSRDVKETQYF	TGTGCCAGCAGCAGGGACGTAAAAGAGACCCAGTACTTC
-	TRBJ2-1	TRBV10-3	-	CAISEYYNEQFF	TGTGCCATCAGTGAGTACTACAATGAGCAGTTCTTC
TRBD1	TRBJ2-1	TRBV11-3	-	CASSLVGGTLNEQFF	TGTGCCAGCAGCTTAGTAGGGGGCACACTCAATGAGCAGTTCTTC
-	TRBJ2-2	TRBV2	-	CASSVPRGDTGELFF	TGTGCCAGCAGTGTCCCTAGGGGAGACACCGGGGAGCTGTTTTTT
TRBD2	TRBJ2-7	TRBV7-2	-	CASSFDGTTKQYF	TGTGCCAGCAGCTTCGACGGGACTACCAAGCAGTACTTC
TRBD2	TRBJ2-1	TRBV19	once	CASTGGVHNEQFF	TGTGCCAGTACGGGAGGCGTCCACAATGAGCAGTTCTTC
TRBD2	TRBJ2-7	TRBV7-9	-	CASSSRTSGGAYEQYF	TGTGCCAGCAGCTCCCGGACTAGCGGGGGGGCCTACGAGCAGTACTTC
-	TRBJ1-2	TRBV4-1	-	CASNLHITDYGYTF	TGCGCCAGCAACCTACATATAACCGACTATGGCTACACCTTC